The 23 T cell receptor beta chains reported below all come from one sample, sequenced in a study of blood T cell repertoires in COVID-19. Data came from immunoSEQ multiplex PCR; TCRdb stores just in-frame clones and leaves some out. Of roughly 200,000 clones in the sample, approximately 85% were seen once. The sample was peripheral blood. The receptor source for this set is a human donor with active or convalescent COVID-19. The donor label of this sample is uncertain.

The V and J genes are TRBV18 and TRBJ1-1; D possibly corresponds to TRBD1 (6 bases). The CDR3 contains 14 residues. V was trimmed by 4 bases and J by 2 bases, leaving 11 bases between them. From germline, CDR1 is KGHSH and CDR2 LQKENI. DNA for the CDR3: TGTGCCAGCTCACTCCGGACAGACAACACTGAAGCTTTCTTT. Translating gives CASSLRTDNTEAFF. Drawing the rest from reference TRBV18 and TRBJ1-1, the complete variable domain is NAGVMQNPRHLVRRRGQEARLRCSPMKGHSHVYWYRQLPEEGLKFMVYLQKENIIDESGMPKERFSAEFPKEGPSILRIQQVVRGDSAAYFCASSLRTDNTEAFFGQGTRLTVV.

In its sample, this clone was seen once. The gene calls are TRBV28 and TRBJ1-6; possible D gene TRBD1, 6 bases. Germline V gene data show CDR1 as MDHEN and CDR2 as SYDVKM. V dropped 1 base and J dropped 7 bases, with 8 bases sitting between them. The CDR3 length is 14 residues. CDR3 nucleotide sequence: TGTGCCAGCAGTTTATTTAGGGGGAATTCACCCCTCCACTTT. As protein: CASSLFRGNSPLHF. Full variable domain (missing parts from reference TRBV28 and TRBJ1-6): DVKVTQSSRYLVKRTGEKVFLECVQDMDHENMFWYRQDPGLGLRLIYFSYDVKMKEKGDIPEGYSVSREKKERFSLILESASTNQTSMYLCASSLFRGNSPLHFGNGTRLTVT.

The rearrangement links TRBV13 to TRBJ1-2, with D maybe TRBD1 (5 bases). Germline V lookup: CDR1 PRHDT, CDR2 FYEKMQ (reference sequence). The V and J ends lost 0 bases and 6 bases respectively, with 11 bases between them. This CDR3 has 14 residues. This CDR3 is CASSLGAGMHGYTF. CDR3 nucleotide sequence: TGTGCCAGCAGCTTAGGTGCAGGGATGCATGGCTACACCTTC.

This clone was counted once. This chain connects TRBV7-8 to TRBJ1-2; TRBD1 is a possible D gene (5 bases). The CDR3 contains 13 residues. V lost 5 bases to trimming and J lost 10 bases, with 17 bases between them. Germline values: CDR1 SGHVS, CDR2 FQNEAQ. CDR3 in amino acids: CASSPTELKVYTF. As DNA, the CDR3 is TGTGCCAGCAGCCCGACAGAGTTAAAAGTCTACACCTTC.

The chain links TRBV7-9 to TRBJ1-2; the match to TRBD1 covers 7 bases. Trimming at V came to 5 bases and at J to 8 bases, leaving 14 bases not matched to a gene. Germline assignment: CDR1 SEHNR and CDR2 FQNEAQ (reference sequence). The CDR3 spans 15 residues. CDR3 bases: TGTGCCAGCAGCCCTACCCTCGACAGGGTTGTGGGCTACACCTTC. Protein product: CASSPTLDRVVGYTF.

CDR3 in amino acids: CASSVARDRESNGYTF. DNA for the CDR3: TGTGCCAGCAGCGTAGCTAGGGACAGGGAGTCGAATGGCTACACCTTC. The chain has TRBV9 and TRBJ1-2, with 9 bases lining up with TRBD1. The V gene end was trimmed by 0 bases and the J gene end by 6 bases; junction bases not matched to a gene: 9. In germline, CDR1 is SGDLS, CDR2 YYNGEE. This CDR3 spans 16 amino acids.

The rearrangement joins TRBV6-2 or TRBV6-3 to TRBJ2-1, with TRBD2 matching 10 bases. The germline V gene has CDR1 MNHEY and CDR2 SVGEGT. CDR3 length: 17 residues. The V gene end was trimmed by 2 bases and the J gene end by 8 bases; junction bases not matched to a gene: 12. CDR3 in amino acids: CASSYDAAGGLRDEQFF. CDR3 bases: TGTGCCAGCAGTTACGACGCAGCGGGGGGGCTTAGGGATGAGCAGTTCTTC.

The chain combines TRBV9 with TRBJ2-1; 9 bases agree with TRBD2. The CDR3 length is 15 residues. Looked up from germline, CDR1 is SGDLS and CDR2 is YYNGEE. Unmatched junction bases numbered 6, after V lost 3 bases and J lost 5 bases. The CDR3 loop is CASSGSGRIDNEQFF. The CDR3, as DNA: TGTGCCAGCAGCGGAAGCGGGAGGATCGACAATGAGCAGTTCTTC.

V usage is TRBV5-1 and J usage is TRBJ2-5; D gene uncertain. V was clipped by 0 bases and J by 1 base, with 7 bases between them. From germline, CDR1 is SGHRS and CDR2 YFSETQ. The CDR3 sequence is 14 residues long. CDR3 region: CASSLGQVQETQYF. CDR3 coding DNA: TGCGCCAGCAGCTTGGGGCAGGTCCAAGAGACCCAGTACTTC. The variable domain in full, completed from reference TRBV5-1 and TRBJ2-5, reads KAGVTQTPRYLIKTRGQQVTLSCSPISGHRSVSWYQQTPGQGLQFLFEYFSETQRNKGNFPGRFSGRQFSNSRSEMNVSTLELGDSALYLCASSLGQVQETQYFGPGTRLLVL.

The gene calls are TRBV9 and TRBJ2-7; TRBD1 aligns across 9 bases. Germline assignment: CDR1 SGDLS and CDR2 YYNGEE. This CDR3 region has 16 residues. V lost 0 bases to trimming and J lost 3 bases; unmatched junction nucleotides: 7. CDR3 coding DNA: TGTGCCAGCAGCGTAGATCTCGGGACAGGGAGCTACGAGCAGTACTTC. Amino acid sequence: CASSVDLGTGSYEQYF.

V and J are TRBV18 and TRBJ1-1; TRBD1 matches 10 bases. Germline CDR1 KGHSH, CDR2 LQKENI. This CDR3 has 14 residues. The trim removed 3 bases at V and 4 bases at J, leaving 2 bases unmatched. CDR3 nucleotides: TGTGCCAGCTCACCGAGGACAGGGGGCACTGAAGCTTTCTTT. Protein: CASSPRTGGTEAFF.

This clone was detected a few times. The chain has TRBV4-3 and TRBJ2-3; weak D call: TRBD1 (5 bases). From germline, CDR1 is LGHNA and CDR2 YSLEER. The V end lost 4 bases, the J end lost 2 bases, and 22 bases lay between the germline ends. The CDR3 is 18 residues long. The CDR3, as DNA: TGCGCCAGCAGCCTCCTAGGGGCTCCGCGGTACCACACAGATACGCAGTATTTT. Translation gives CASSLLGAPRYHTDTQYF.

The gene calls are TRBV6-2 or TRBV6-3 and TRBJ2-7, with D tentatively TRBD2 (7 bases). The V end lost 5 bases, the J end lost 0 bases, and 14 bases lay between the germline ends. This CDR3 has 15 residues. Per germline, CDR1 MNHEY and CDR2 SVGEGT. The CDR3: CASSPGGLISYEQYF. The CDR3 DNA sequence: TGTGCCAGCAGTCCCGGGGGGCTAATCTCCTACGAGCAGTACTTC.

CDR3 coding DNA: TGTGCCAGCAGCTTAGAGACAGGGTGGGAGACCCAGTACTTC. Amino acids: CASSLETGWETQYF. The gene calls are TRBV11-3 and TRBJ2-5; 7 nucleotides match TRBD1. This CDR3 comprises 14 residues. With V trimmed by 0 bases and J by 5 bases, 3 bases remained unmatched. CDR1 SGHNT and CDR2 YENEEA come from the germline V gene.

The V and J genes are TRBV3-1 (or the pseudogene TRBV3-2) and TRBJ1-4; TRBD1 agrees at 10 bases. CDR1 is LGHDT and CDR2 is YNNKEL in the germline V gene (reference sequence). V dropped 3 bases and J dropped 5; count of bases not matched to a gene: 9. The CDR3 loop spans 17 amino acids. This chain's CDR3 is CASSHYSGTGENEKLFF. The CDR3, as DNA: TGTGCCAGCAGCCATTACTCCGGGACAGGGGAGAATGAAAAACTGTTTTTT.

The rearrangement joins TRBV15 to TRBJ1-4, with D possibly being TRBD1 (5 bases). The CDR3 is 15 amino acids. The V and J ends lost 0 bases and 4 bases respectively, with 9 bases between them. Germline V CDR1 and CDR2: LNHNV, YYDKDF (reference sequence). The CDR3 nucleotides are TGTGCCACCAGCAGAGAGGCAGGGCATAATGAAAAACTGTTTTTT. Protein: CATSREAGHNEKLFF.

This chain joins TRBV2 and TRBJ2-5, with 7 positions matching TRBD1. This CDR3 is 14 amino acids long. Looked up from germline, CDR1 is SNHLY and CDR2 is FYNNEI. The trim removed 7 bases at V and 3 bases at J, leaving 8 bases unmatched. The CDR3 DNA reads TGTGCCAGCACCTTGACAGGGATTGAAGAGACCCAGTACTTC. Translation gives CASTLTGIEETQYF.

This clone has only one observation. This sequence joins TRBV10-2 and TRBJ1-1, with TRBD1 identical over 7 bases. The CDR3 contains 14 residues. With V trimmed by 8 bases and J by 2 bases, 8 bases remained unmatched. CDR1 is WSHSY, CDR2 SAAADI, per germline. CDR3: CASRAGTVNTEAFF. In DNA, the CDR3 is TGCGCCAGCCGGGCCGGGACAGTTAACACTGAAGCTTTCTTT.

The chain is built from TRBV19 and TRBJ1-5; unclear D gene. This CDR3 has 15 amino acids. In germline, CDR1 is LNHDA, CDR2 SQIVND (reference sequence). Trimming removed 3 bases from V and 5 bases from J, with 14 bases in between. The CDR3 is CASSIWAQLDQPQHF. The CDR3 region has the DNA TGTGCCAGTAGTATTTGGGCACAGCTGGATCAGCCCCAGCATTTT.

The chain links TRBV5-4 to TRBJ2-1; 12 nucleotides line up with TRBD2. The CDR3 has 20 amino acids. Trimming removed 0 bases from V and 7 bases from J; junction bases left unmatched: 17. CDR1 and CDR2 from the germline V gene are SGHNT and YYREEE (reference sequence). DNA of the CDR3: TGTGCCAGCAGCTTGGTGGCTAGCGGGAGGGCCTCGGGGTTCCATAATGAGCAGTTCTTC. This translates into CASSLVASGRASGFHNEQFF.

This clone was recorded once. The chain links TRBV6-6 to TRBJ2-3, with a tentative D call TRBD2 (5 bases). CDR1 is MNHNY and CDR2 is SVGAGI in the germline V gene (reference sequence). The CDR3 totals 12 residues. The ends were cut back, 9 bases at V and 2 bases at J, with 9 bases in the middle. DNA of the CDR3: TGTGCCAGACTAGTCCACACAGATACGCAGTATTTT. Translation gives CARLVHTDTQYF.

The chain links TRBV5-1 to TRBJ2-5; D is perhaps TRBD1 (6 bases). The CDR3 has 13 residues. Germline V lookup: CDR1 SGHRS, CDR2 YFSETQ. The V and J ends lost 0 bases and 7 bases respectively, with 10 bases between them. For the CDR3, the DNA is TGCGCCAGCAGCTTGGGACAGGAGGCGACCCAGTACTTC. It encodes CASSLGQEATQYF. Full variable domain (missing parts from reference TRBV5-1 and TRBJ2-5): KAGVTQTPRYLIKTRGQQVTLSCSPISGHRSVSWYQQTPGQGLQFLFEYFSETQRNKGNFPGRFSGRQFSNSRSEMNVSTLELGDSALYLCASSLGQEATQYFGPGTRLLVL.

The genes are TRBV5-5 and TRBJ1-2, with 7 bases matching TRBD1. Germline V gives CDR1 SGHKS, CDR2 YYEKEE (reference sequence). Germline trimming cut 0 bases from V and 3 bases from J; bases unmatched to any gene: 5. The CDR3 is 15 residues long. CDR3 loop: CASSLAGRGDYGYTF. The CDR3 coding sequence is TGTGCCAGCAGCTTGGCGGGCAGGGGGGACTATGGCTACACCTTC.